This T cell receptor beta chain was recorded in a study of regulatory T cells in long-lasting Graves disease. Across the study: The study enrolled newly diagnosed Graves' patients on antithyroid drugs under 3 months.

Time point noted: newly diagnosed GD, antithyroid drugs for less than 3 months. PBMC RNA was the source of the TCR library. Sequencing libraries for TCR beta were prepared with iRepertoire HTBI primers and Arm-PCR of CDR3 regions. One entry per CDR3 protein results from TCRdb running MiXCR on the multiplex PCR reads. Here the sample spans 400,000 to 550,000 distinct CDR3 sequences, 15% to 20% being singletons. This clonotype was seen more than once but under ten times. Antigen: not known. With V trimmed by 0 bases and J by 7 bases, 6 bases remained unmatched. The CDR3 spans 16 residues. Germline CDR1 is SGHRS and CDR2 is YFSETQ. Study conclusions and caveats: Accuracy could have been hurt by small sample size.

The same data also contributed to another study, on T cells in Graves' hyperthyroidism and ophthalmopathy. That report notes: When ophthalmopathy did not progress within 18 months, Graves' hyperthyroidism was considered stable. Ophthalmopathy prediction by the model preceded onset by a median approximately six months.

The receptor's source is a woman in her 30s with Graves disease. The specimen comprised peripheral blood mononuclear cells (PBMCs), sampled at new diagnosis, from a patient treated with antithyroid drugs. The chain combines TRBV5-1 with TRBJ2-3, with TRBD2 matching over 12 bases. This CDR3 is CASSLELAGGLNTQYF. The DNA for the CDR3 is TGCGCCAGCAGCTTGGAACTAGCGGGAGGACTCAATACGCAGTATTTT.